This is a list of T cell receptor beta chains from one sample in a study of blood T cells in healthy people across ages. TCRdb redid the calling of the 5' RACE reads with MiXCR, one entry per CDR3 protein. The sample has around 790,000 distinct CDR3 sequences, around two fifths seen once. Sequencing was performed on blood. The receptors come from a man aged 55 to 70 in good health. Each CDR3 is given with its conserved first and last residue. A D gene is named only where the DNA matches it firmly. Clone size, where shown, is once, few, many, or a class for clones that have expanded.

-	many	TRBV5-4	TRBJ2-7	TGTGCCAGCAGCTCGAGAACCAGGGGATCCTACGAGCAGTACTTC	CASSSRTRGSYEQYF
TRBD1	once	TRBV10-3	TRBJ1-2	TGTGCCACCAGACAGGGCACTAACTATGGCTACACCTTC	CATRQGTNYGYTF
-	-	TRBV6-9	TRBJ2-3	TGTGCCAGCAGTCCACTGACGGCGGGTAGCACAGATACGCAGTATTTT	CASSPLTAGSTDTQYF
-	many	TRBV6-5	TRBJ2-3	TGTGCCAGCAGTTACCAGGATACGCAGTATTTT	CASSYQDTQYF
-	once	TRBV6-2/TRBV6-3	TRBJ2-2	TGTGCCAGCAGGGACTTCGGGGCAGGACTCACCGGGGAGCTGTTTTTT	CASRDFGAGLTGELFF
TRBD1	few	TRBV12-3/TRBV12-4	TRBJ1-6	TGTGCCAGCTCGAAGGGACAGTATAATTCACCCCTCCACTTT	CASSKGQYNSPLHF
-	few	TRBV7-2	TRBJ2-1	TGTGCCAGCAGCCCAAGGGGGCCGGGGGGCCAACCCTCCTACAATGAGCAGTTCTTC	CASSPRGPGGQPSYNEQFF
-	few	TRBV7-8	TRBJ2-7	TGTGCCAGCAGCCCCGCGGAGCGGGCGACCTACGAGCAGTACTTC	CASSPAERATYEQYF
-	few	TRBV9	TRBJ1-2	TGTGCCAGCAGCGCGGGGGGGGGACAAGCTAACTATGGCTACACCTTC	CASSAGGGQANYGYTF
-	-	TRBV2	TRBJ2-1	TGTGCCAGCAGCTCACAGGGCCTCGTCTACAATGAGCAGTTCTTC	CASSSQGLVYNEQFF
-	-	TRBV24-1	TRBJ2-7	TGTGCCACCAGTGACCCAGGGAGGAGCTCCTACAATGAGCAGTACTTC	CATSDPGRSSYNEQYF
-	-	TRBV6-1	TRBJ2-5	TGTGCCAGCAACAGCTTCAGGGCAGGCTATCCGGAGCAGTACTTC	CASNSFRAGYPEQYF
-	-	TRBV15	TRBJ2-2	TGTGCCACCGGGGACACCGCGAACACCGGGGAGCTGTTTTTT	CATGDTANTGELFF
TRBD1	-	TRBV5-1	TRBJ2-5	TGCGCCAGCAGCTTGGGAGGGACAGGGCCGGAGGAGACCCAGTACTTC	CASSLGGTGPEETQYF
-	few	TRBV9	TRBJ2-6	TGTGCCAGCAGCGTAGTATCTGGGGCCAACGTCCTGACTTTC	CASSVVSGANVLTF
-	-	TRBV4-1	TRBJ1-4	TGCGCCAGCAGCCAAGACGGGACAAGTAATGAAAAACTGTTTTTT	CASSQDGTSNEKLFF
TRBD1	-	TRBV6-5	TRBJ2-7	TGTGCCAGCAGTTACGGGACAGGGTGGGGATACGAGCAGTACTTC	CASSYGTGWGYEQYF
-	few	TRBV4-3	TRBJ2-7	TGCGCCAGCAGCCAAGGGGGAGCAAAAGCCTACGAGCAGTACTTC	CASSQGGAKAYEQYF
-	few	TRBV4-3	TRBJ2-7	TGCGCCAGCAGCCAAGAAGAGGGGGACTCGTGGGAGCAGTACTTC	CASSQEEGDSWEQYF
-	few	TRBV7-2	TRBJ1-6	TGTGCCAGCAGCTTAGATGGGGGGGCAAGTTCACCCCTCCACTTT	CASSLDGGASSPLHF
-	-	TRBV6-2/TRBV6-3	TRBJ2-7	TGTGCCAGCAGAAGGACAGATGCCATGGGCTCCTACGAGCAGTACTTC	CASRRTDAMGSYEQYF
-	few	TRBV6-5	TRBJ2-5	TGTGCCAGCAGTTACAACTCGCTTCCGGGGAGGGAGACCCAGTACTTC	CASSYNSLPGRETQYF
TRBD1	-	TRBV7-9	TRBJ2-3	TGTGCCAGCAGCCCCCAGGGGGCGAACACAGATACGCAGTATTTT	CASSPQGANTDTQYF
-	-	TRBV7-2	TRBJ1-4	TGTGCCAGCAGCTTAGGTGGACGGACAACTAATGAAAAACTGTTTTTT	CASSLGGRTTNEKLFF
-	-	TRBV20-1	TRBJ1-2	TGCAGTGCTAGAGTTCGACTAGGTGAAACCTATGGCTACACCTTC	CSARVRLGETYGYTF
-	few	TRBV6-2/TRBV6-3	TRBJ2-7	TGTGCCAGCAGTCTCCAGGGACTCTCCTACGAGCAGTACTTC	CASSLQGLSYEQYF
TRBD2	-	TRBV7-2	TRBJ2-7	TGTGCCAGCAGCCTCCTTCGATCCGGGCTAGCGGGGGCACTTGGCTACGAGCAGTACTTC	CASSLLRSGLAGALGYEQYF
-	few	TRBV20-1	TRBJ2-5	TGCAGTGCTCCTGGGAGTAAAGAGACCCAGTACTTC	CSAPGSKETQYF
TRBD2	-	TRBV13	TRBJ2-7	TGTGCCAGCAGCCGTTGGACTAGCGGGACCTACGAGCAGTACTTC	CASSRWTSGTYEQYF
-	few	TRBV3-1	TRBJ2-1	TGTGCCAGCAGCCAACAATGGGGCTCCTACAATGAGCAGTTCTTC	CASSQQWGSYNEQFF
-	many	TRBV4-3	TRBJ2-3	TGCGCCAGCAGCCAAGATGGGACAGATACGCAGTATTTT	CASSQDGTDTQYF
TRBD2	few	TRBV10-3	TRBJ2-7	TGTGCCATCAGTGAGGAGGAGGCTAGCGGGGCCTACGAGCAGTACTTC	CAISEEEASGAYEQYF